This T cell receptor (beta chain) was sequenced in a study of somatic mutations in cytotoxic T cells in rheumatoid arthritis. On the study more broadly: The authors flow-sorted some V beta antibody-stained T-cell populations at nearly 100% purity, including V beta1+ cells that they sequenced for TCRB.

Sequencing used immunoSEQ multiplex PCR; TCRdb keeps in-frame clones, though not all of them. The sample has some 21,000 clones; roughly 80% are singletons. Study-wide results and caveats: Among rheumatoid arthritis patients and age-matched healthy controls, CD8+ T-cell clonality was not significantly different. Within 8 of 65 patients, the single biggest CD8+ clone made up more than 20% of CD8+ cells.

Turning to this clone: Antigen: not known.

Researchers isolated CD4+ and CD8+ cells by positive magnetic bead selection and then checked their purity by flow cytometry. The CDR3 covers 15 residues. V lost 5 bases and J lost 7, with 21 bases in between. Germline lookup yields CDR1 SGHAT and CDR2 FQNNGV. What was sequenced was CD8+ T cells sorted from blood. The TCR sequence derives from an adult with rheumatoid arthritis. The J gene is TRBJ2-7, the V gene TRBV11-2; D may be TRBD2 (5 bases). CDR3 loop: CASSPKSTLAGEQYF. DNA for the CDR3: TGTGCCAGCAGCCCAAAGTCAACCCTTGCGGGTGAGCAGTACTTC.